A selection of T cell receptor beta chains follows, all from one sample in a study of graft-versus-host responses after intestinal transplantation. Using immunoSEQ multiplex PCR, the repertoire was profiled, and TCRdb retains in-frame clones only, with some absent. The table includes 4,000 or so clones, about 29% detected once. This material consisted of alloreactive CD4+ T cells from a mixed lymphocyte reaction culture, taken before transplantation. The receptors stem from a human patient who was an organ donor for intestinal transplantation. The CDR3 runs from the conserved cysteine through the conserved F or W. Fields, in order: CDR3 protein, CDR3 DNA, D gene, J gene, clone size, V gene. A D gene is named only where the DNA matches it firmly. Expanded clones are given a class, and other clones once, few, many or no size at all.

CASSLPRGVETQYF TGTGCCAGCAGCTTACCGCGGGGGGTGGAGACCCAGTACTTC TRBD2 TRBJ2-5 . TRBV7-9
CASSLMPGTGGYEQYF TGTGCCAGCAGCTTGATGCCCGGGACAGGGGGCTACGAGCAGTACTTC TRBD1 TRBJ2-7 . TRBV5-1
CASSPGTYGYTF TGCGCCAGCAGCCCAGGGACATATGGCTACACCTTC . TRBJ1-2 . TRBV5-1
CASSGNTDTQYF TGCGCCAGCAGCGGCAACACAGATACGCAGTATTTT . TRBJ2-3 medium-sized TRBV5-1
CASSPRGGGYEQYF TGTGCCAGCAGTCCCCGGGGCGGGGGCTACGAGCAGTACTTC TRBD2 TRBJ2-7 . TRBV6-8
CAISESLGIGVRTEQFF TGTGCCATCAGTGAGTCTTTGGGGATTGGAGTTCGGACTGAGCAGTTCTTC . TRBJ2-1 large TRBV10-3
CASSLAGGYEQYF TGTGCCAGCAGCTTGGCAGGGGGCTACGAGCAGTACTTC TRBD1 TRBJ2-7 few TRBV4-2
CASSLVTDTQYF TGTGCCAGCAGTCTGGTGACAGATACGCAGTATTTT . TRBJ2-3 . TRBV6-9
CASSLAGTKEYF TGTGCCAGCAGCTTAGCGGGGACTAAGGAGTACTTC TRBD2 TRBJ2-5 . TRBV7-8
CASSRGVVQETQYF TGTGCCAGCAGCCGAGGTGTCGTTCAAGAGACCCAGTACTTC . TRBJ2-5 . TRBV7-2
CASRRSYTQYF TGTGCCAGCAGACGGAGCTATACGCAGTATTTT . TRBJ2-3 . TRBV2